A single sample is the source of the 17 T cell receptor beta chains below, sequenced in a study of shared clonotypes between healthy human individuals. Method: immunoSEQ multiplex PCR; TCRdb's copy keeps in-frame clones and lacks some. Of approximately 99,000 clones listed, more than 65% were seen once; the top ten hold around 24%. The sequencing sample was made of memory CD8+ T cells sorted from blood. Subset reported: CD45RO+ cells pooled with CCR7-negative TemRA cells. The receptor source for this set is a woman in her twenties or thirties in good health.

In its sample, this clone was seen once. The chain recombines TRBV14 with TRBJ1-2; weak D call: TRBD1 (5 bases). Trimming cost V 1 base and J 3 bases, with 6 bases left between them. Per the germline V gene, CDR1 is SGHDN and CDR2 is FVKESK. The CDR3 sequence is 13 residues long. The CDR3 nucleotides are TGTGCCAGCAGCCAAGTGGGGGACTATGGCTACACCTTC. Translated, it gives CASSQVGDYGYTF. Variable domain in full (rest from reference TRBV14 and TRBJ1-2): EAGVTQFPSHSVIEKGQTVTLRCDPISGHDNLYWYRRVMGKEIKFLLHFVKESKQDESGMPNNRFLAERTGGTYSTLKVQPAELEDSGVYFCASSQVGDYGYTFGSGTRLTVV.

This chain uses TRBV5-1 with TRBJ2-1; TRBD1 matches at 7 bases. Germline-derived CDR1 and CDR2 are SGHRS and YFSETQ. This CDR3 is 15 amino acids long. Trimming took 0 bases from V and 7 from J; bases not matched to a gene: 7. The CDR3 sequence: CASSLAGTVRNEQFF. The DNA of the CDR3 is TGCGCCAGCAGCTTGGCCGGGACAGTCAGGAATGAGCAGTTCTTC. Complete variable domain (other parts from reference TRBV5-1 and TRBJ2-1): KAGVTQTPRYLIKTRGQQVTLSCSPISGHRSVSWYQQTPGQGLQFLFEYFSETQRNKGNFPGRFSGRQFSNSRSEMNVSTLELGDSALYLCASSLAGTVRNEQFFGPGTRLTVL.

V is TRBV29-1 and J is TRBJ1-1, with D unclear. Looked up from germline, CDR1 is SQVTM and CDR2 is ANQGSEA. V lost 5 bases, J lost 6 bases, and 13 bases lay in between. CDR3 length: 12 residues. CDR3 DNA: TGCAGCGTTCTTCGGGTTACGTCTGAAGCTTTCTTT. Encoded protein: CSVLRVTSEAFF.

This clone was seen at least ten times. The chain recombines TRBV6-1 with TRBJ2-2; 7 bases agree with TRBD1. Germline trimming cut 8 bases from V and 3 bases from J; bases unmatched to any gene: 6. The CDR3 has 14 amino acids. The germline V gene encodes CDR1 MNHNS and CDR2 SASEGT. CDR3 bases: TGTGCCAGCTTGACAGGGATCCACACCGGGGAGCTGTTTTTT. The encoded protein is CASLTGIHTGELFF.

The chain employs TRBV6-1 and TRBJ1-5; TRBD1 matches at 7 bases. The CDR3 length is 16 residues. With V trimmed by 2 bases and J by 3 bases, 7 bases remained unmatched. The V gene's germline CDR1 is MNHNS and CDR2 SASEGT. CDR3 nucleotides: TGTGCCAGCAGTGAATACAGGGGTAGGGTCAATCAGCCCCAGCATTTT. As protein: CASSEYRGRVNQPQHF.

J is TRBJ2-7 and V is TRBV5-4, with TRBD1 matching 8 bases. The junction had 6 bases not matched to a gene; V was cut back by 4 bases and J by 0 bases. CDR3 length equals 15 residues. The V gene's germline CDR1 is SGHNT and CDR2 YYREEE (reference sequence). CDR3 DNA: TGTGCCAGCAGCCAGGGGGCTAGCTACTCCTACGAGCAGTACTTC. It translates to CASSQGASYSYEQYF.

This clone was counted ten times or more. V and J are TRBV13 and TRBJ1-1; a weak D match, TRBD1 (5 bases). CDR3 length equals 14 residues. Trimming removed 5 bases at V and 6 bases at J, with 16 bases between. Germline V gene lookup returns CDR1 PRHDT and CDR2 FYEKMQ (reference sequence). CDR3 sequence (DNA): TGTGCCAGCAGCAAAGAGGGTGGGGGACCTGAAGCTTTCTTT. Its translation: CASSKEGGGPEAFF.

The V gene is TRBV9, the J gene TRBJ2-3, with a tentative D call TRBD2 (5 bases). From germline, CDR1 is SGDLS and CDR2 YYNGEE. V dropped 1 base and J dropped 4 bases, with 19 bases sitting between them. The CDR3 length is 17 residues. CDR3 nucleotides: TGTGCCAGCAGCGTAATGGAGGACCCACGGCTTGCAGATACGCAGTATTTT. It specifies CASSVMEDPRLADTQYF.

V usage is TRBV27 and J usage is TRBJ2-1, with 9 bases lining up with TRBD1. V was clipped by 5 bases and J by 5 bases; unmatched bases: 7. Germline CDR1 and CDR2: MNHEY and SMNVEV (reference sequence). The CDR3 sequence is 15 residues long. In DNA form, the CDR3 reads TGTGCCAGCAGTCCCGGGACAGGGACCAACAATGAGCAGTTCTTC. It translates to CASSPGTGTNNEQFF.

This sequence joins TRBV9 and TRBJ2-7; maybe TRBD2 (6 bases). The CDR3 loop spans 15 amino acids. The V and J ends lost 6 bases and 0 bases respectively, with 16 bases between them. Germline V gene lookup returns CDR1 SGDLS and CDR2 YYNGEE. In DNA, the CDR3 is TGTGCCAGCATCCTCTGTAGCGGCAACTCCTACGAGCAGTACTTC. Its protein is CASILCSGNSYEQYF.

This clone was seen a handful of times. V usage is TRBV6-4 and J usage is TRBJ2-2; 10 bases are a match to TRBD1. V gave up 2 bases and J gave up 3 bases; unmatched junction bases: 3. Per the germline V gene, CDR1 is MRHNA and CDR2 is SNTAGT. CDR3 size: 16 residues. The CDR3 coding sequence is TGTGCCAGCAGTGACCAGGGGACAGGGGACACCGGGGAGCTGTTTTTT. It encodes CASSDQGTGDTGELFF.

The V and J genes are TRBV28 and TRBJ2-2, with D perhaps matching TRBD1 (6 bases). The CDR3 sequence is 14 residues long. V gave up 6 bases and J gave up 3 bases, with 11 bases separating them. CDR1 and CDR2 (germline): MDHEN, SYDVKM. The CDR3: CASRDSTHTGELFF. The CDR3 DNA reads TGTGCCAGCAGGGACAGTACTCACACCGGGGAGCTGTTTTTT.

The DNA for the CDR3 is TGCGCCAGCAGCCCCGGGACGGGACCCCCGCGGATAGGGGTTTACGAGCAGTACTTC. Its translation: CASSPGTGPPRIGVYEQYF. The chain combines TRBV5-1 with TRBJ2-7; D may be TRBD1 or TRBD2 (5 bases each). With 4 bases removed from V and 4 bases from J, the gap between germline ends came to 30 bases. Germline CDR1 and CDR2: SGHRS and YFSETQ. This CDR3 region has 19 residues.

The chain employs TRBV4-1 and TRBJ2-1, with D unclear. Per the germline V gene, CDR1 is MGHRA and CDR2 is YSYEKL. Trimming removed 2 bases at V and 9 bases at J, with 5 bases between. This CDR3 has 11 residues. The CDR3 coding sequence is TGCGCCAGCAGCCAAAAGGTTGAGCAGTTCTTC. As protein: CASSQKVEQFF.

The genes are TRBV9 and TRBJ2-7; possible D gene TRBD2, 6 bases. V was cut by 3 bases and J by 1 base, with 11 bases left in between. CDR1 and CDR2 from the germline V gene are SGDLS and YYNGEE. The CDR3 has 14 amino acids. This CDR3 reads CASSGGGSSYEQYF. The CDR3 DNA follows: TGTGCCAGCAGCGGTGGAGGGTCGTCCTACGAGCAGTACTTC.

CDR3 amino acids: CASSTGTGDTDTQYF. CDR3 nucleotide sequence: TGCGCCAGCAGCACCGGGACAGGAGACACAGATACGCAGTATTTT. The V gene is TRBV10-1, the J gene TRBJ2-3, with TRBD1 identical over 8 bases. Trimming at V came to 6 bases and at J to 2 bases, leaving 7 bases not matched to a gene. Looked up from germline, CDR1 is WNHNN and CDR2 is SYGVQD (reference sequence). The CDR3 spans 15 residues.

A single count supports this clone. The DNA for the CDR3 is TGTGCCAGCAGTAAACAGGGGCCCCATGGCAATCAGCCCCAGCATTTT. Its translation: CASSKQGPHGNQPQHF. This rearrangement joins TRBV27 to TRBJ1-5; TRBD1 matches at 7 bases. The CDR3 runs 16 residues. Losses at the gene ends were 5 bases for V and 2 bases for J; bases not matched to a gene: 9. Germline CDR1 is MNHEY and CDR2 is SMNVEV (reference sequence).